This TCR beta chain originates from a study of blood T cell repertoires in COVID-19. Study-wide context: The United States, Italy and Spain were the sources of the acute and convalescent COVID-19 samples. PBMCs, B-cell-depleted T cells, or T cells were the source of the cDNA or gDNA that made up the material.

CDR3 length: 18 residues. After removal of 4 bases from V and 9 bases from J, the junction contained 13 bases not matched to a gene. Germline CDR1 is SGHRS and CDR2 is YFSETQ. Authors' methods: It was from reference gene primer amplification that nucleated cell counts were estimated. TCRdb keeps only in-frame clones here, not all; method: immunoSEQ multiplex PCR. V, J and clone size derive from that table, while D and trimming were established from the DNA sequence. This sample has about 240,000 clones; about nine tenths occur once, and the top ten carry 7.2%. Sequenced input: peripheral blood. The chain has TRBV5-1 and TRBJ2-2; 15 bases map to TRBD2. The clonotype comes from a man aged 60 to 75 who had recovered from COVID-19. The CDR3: CASSENMGLAGGRRELFF. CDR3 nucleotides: TGCGCCAGCAGCGAAAATATGGGACTAGCGGGGGGACGCCGGGAGCTGTTTTTT. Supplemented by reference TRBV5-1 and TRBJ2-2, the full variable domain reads KAGVTQTPRYLIKTRGQQVTLSCSPISGHRSVSWYQQTPGQGLQFLFEYFSETQRNKGNFPGRFSGRQFSNSRSEMNVSTLELGDSALYLCASSENMGLAGGRRELFFGEGSRLTVL.